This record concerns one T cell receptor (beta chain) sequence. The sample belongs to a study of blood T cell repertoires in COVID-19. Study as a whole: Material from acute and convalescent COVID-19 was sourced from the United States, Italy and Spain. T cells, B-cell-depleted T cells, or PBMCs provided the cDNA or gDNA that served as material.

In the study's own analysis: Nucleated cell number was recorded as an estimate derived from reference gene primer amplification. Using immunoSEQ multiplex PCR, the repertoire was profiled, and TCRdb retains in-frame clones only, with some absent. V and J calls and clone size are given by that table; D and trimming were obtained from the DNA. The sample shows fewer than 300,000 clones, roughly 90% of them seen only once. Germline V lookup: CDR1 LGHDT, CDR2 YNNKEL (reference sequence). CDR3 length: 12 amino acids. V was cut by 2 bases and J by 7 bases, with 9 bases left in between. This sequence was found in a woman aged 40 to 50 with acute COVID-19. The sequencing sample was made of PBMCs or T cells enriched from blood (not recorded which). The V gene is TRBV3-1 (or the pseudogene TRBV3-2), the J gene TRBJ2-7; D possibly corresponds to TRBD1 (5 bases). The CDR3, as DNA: TGTGCCAGCAGCCAATCAGACAGAGAGCAGTACTTC. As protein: CASSQSDREQYF.